This TCR beta chain was retrieved from a study of blood T cell repertoires in COVID-19. Ages ranged from about 18 to 89 years, with residence in 24 US areas. The germline CDR1 and CDR2 sequences are MNHEY and SVGAGI. The V gene lost 8 bases and the J gene lost 0 bases, with 13 bases spanning the gap. The CDR3 sequence is 15 residues long. Clones were read by immunoSEQ multiplex PCR, and TCRdb kept only the in-frame ones, dropping some. The top ten hold more than 0.55% of the sample, which has more than 400,000 clones, about 90% seen once. This chain links TRBV6-5 with TRBJ1-4; no clear D gene. This clonotype was obtained from a man younger than 30 who had recovered from COVID-19. The sequencing input was PBMCs or T cells enriched from blood (not recorded which). CDR3 in DNA: TGTGCCAGCGGAGCAGATCCAGCAACTAATGAAAAACTGTTTTTT. Amino acid sequence: CASGADPATNEKLFF.